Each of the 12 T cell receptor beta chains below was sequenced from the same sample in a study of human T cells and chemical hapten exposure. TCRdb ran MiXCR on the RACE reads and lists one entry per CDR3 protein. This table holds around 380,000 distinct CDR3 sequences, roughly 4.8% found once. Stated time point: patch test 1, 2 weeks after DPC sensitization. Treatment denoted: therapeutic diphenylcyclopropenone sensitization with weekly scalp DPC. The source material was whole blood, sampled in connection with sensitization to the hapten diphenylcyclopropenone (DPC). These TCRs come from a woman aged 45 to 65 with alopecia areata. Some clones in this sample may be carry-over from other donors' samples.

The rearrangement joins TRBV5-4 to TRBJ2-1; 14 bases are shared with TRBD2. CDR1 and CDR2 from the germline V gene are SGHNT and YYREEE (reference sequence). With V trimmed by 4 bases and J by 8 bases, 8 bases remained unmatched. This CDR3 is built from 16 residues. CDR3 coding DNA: TGTGCCAGCAGCCCCGGACTAGCGGGAGGACGGGATGAGCAGTTCTTC. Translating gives CASSPGLAGGRDEQFF.

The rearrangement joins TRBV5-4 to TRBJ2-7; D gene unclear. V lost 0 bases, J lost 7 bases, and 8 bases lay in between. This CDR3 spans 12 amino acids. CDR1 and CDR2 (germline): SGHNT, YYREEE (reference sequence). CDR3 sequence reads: CASSLGFGEQYF. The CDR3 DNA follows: TGTGCCAGCAGCTTGGGGTTCGGGGAGCAGTACTTC.

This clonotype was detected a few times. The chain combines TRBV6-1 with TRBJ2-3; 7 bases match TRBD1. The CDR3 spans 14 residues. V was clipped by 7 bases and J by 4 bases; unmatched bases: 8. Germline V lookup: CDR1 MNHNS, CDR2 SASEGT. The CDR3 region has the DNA TGTGCCAGCACTCTACCAGACAGGGCAGATACGCAGTATTTT. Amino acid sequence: CASTLPDRADTQYF.

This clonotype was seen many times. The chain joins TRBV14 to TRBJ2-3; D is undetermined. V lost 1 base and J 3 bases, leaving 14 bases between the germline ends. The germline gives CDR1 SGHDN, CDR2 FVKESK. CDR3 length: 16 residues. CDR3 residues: CASSQGSGYLTDTQYF. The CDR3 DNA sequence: TGTGCCAGCAGCCAAGGCTCTGGTTATCTAACAGATACGCAGTATTTT.

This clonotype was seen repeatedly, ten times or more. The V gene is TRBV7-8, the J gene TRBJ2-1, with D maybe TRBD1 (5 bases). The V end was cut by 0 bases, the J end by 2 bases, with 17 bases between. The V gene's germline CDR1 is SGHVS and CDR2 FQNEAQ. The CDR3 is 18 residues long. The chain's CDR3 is CASSLAFPGRATYNEQFF. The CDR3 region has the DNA TGTGCCAGCAGCTTAGCTTTTCCGGGCAGGGCAACCTACAATGAGCAGTTCTTC.

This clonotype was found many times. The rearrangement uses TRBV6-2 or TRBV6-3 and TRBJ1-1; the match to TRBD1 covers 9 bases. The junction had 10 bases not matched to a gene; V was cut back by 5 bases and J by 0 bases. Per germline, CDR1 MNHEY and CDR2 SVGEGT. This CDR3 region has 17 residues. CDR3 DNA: TGTGCCAGCAGTCGTTGGACAGGGGCTTACCTGAACACTGAAGCTTTCTTT. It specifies CASSRWTGAYLNTEAFF.

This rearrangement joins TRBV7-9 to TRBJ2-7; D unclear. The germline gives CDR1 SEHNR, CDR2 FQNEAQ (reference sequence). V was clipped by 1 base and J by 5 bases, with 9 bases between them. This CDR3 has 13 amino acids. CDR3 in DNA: TGTGCCAGCAGCTTAGGTGCGAGCGACGAGCAGTACTTC. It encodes CASSLGASDEQYF.

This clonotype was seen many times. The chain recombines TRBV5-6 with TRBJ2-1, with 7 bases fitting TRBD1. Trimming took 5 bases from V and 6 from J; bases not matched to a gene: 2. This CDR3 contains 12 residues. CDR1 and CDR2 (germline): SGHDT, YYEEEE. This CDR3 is CASRQGINEQFF. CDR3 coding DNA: TGTGCCAGCAGACAGGGGATCAATGAGCAGTTCTTC.

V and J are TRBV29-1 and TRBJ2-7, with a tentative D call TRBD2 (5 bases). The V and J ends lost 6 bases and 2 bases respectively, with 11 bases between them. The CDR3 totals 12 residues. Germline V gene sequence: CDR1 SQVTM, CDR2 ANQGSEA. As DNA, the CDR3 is TGCAGCGTGAGGAGGTCAGCCTACGAGCAGTACTTC. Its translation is CSVRRSAYEQYF.

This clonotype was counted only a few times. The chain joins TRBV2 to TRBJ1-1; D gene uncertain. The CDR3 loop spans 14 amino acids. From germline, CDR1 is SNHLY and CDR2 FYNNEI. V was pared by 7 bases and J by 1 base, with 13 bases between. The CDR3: CASTLGRWNTEAFF. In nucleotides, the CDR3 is TGTGCCAGCACCCTTGGGCGGTGGAACACTGAAGCTTTCTTT.

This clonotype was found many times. The CDR3 DNA follows: TGCGCCAGCAGCGCGGACAGGGCGATAAGTGGCTACACCTTC. Protein sequence: CASSADRAISGYTF. The chain is built from TRBV5-1 and TRBJ1-2, with 8 bases matching TRBD1. The CDR3 has 14 residues. With 4 bases clipped from V and 7 bases from J, the junction kept 9 bases outside the gene matches. Germline lookup yields CDR1 SGHRS and CDR2 YFSETQ.

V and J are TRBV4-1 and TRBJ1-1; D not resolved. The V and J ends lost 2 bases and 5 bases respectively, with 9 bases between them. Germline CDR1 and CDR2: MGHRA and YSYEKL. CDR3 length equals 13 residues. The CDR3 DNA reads TGCGCCAGCAGCCAACTGGGAGGGACTGAAGCTTTCTTT. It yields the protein CASSQLGGTEAFF.